Following are 22 T cell receptor beta chains from one sample sequenced in a study of blood T cell repertoires in COVID-19. Profiling relied on immunoSEQ multiplex PCR, and the TCRdb table lists in-frame clones only, not all of them. The repertoire holds approximately 350,000 clones, roughly 80% seen once, with about 5% in the top ten. The sample consisted of PBMCs or T cells enriched from blood (not recorded which). The receptors were sampled from a woman in her fifties or sixties who had recovered from COVID-19.

The CDR3 bases are TGTGCCAGCAGCCAAAGGACAGGGTACACAGATACGCAGTATTTT. Amino acid sequence: CASSQRTGYTDTQYF. The chain joins TRBV3-1 (or the pseudogene TRBV3-2) to TRBJ2-3; TRBD1 agrees at 8 bases. CDR1 and CDR2 (germline): LGHDT, YNNKEL (reference sequence). This CDR3 region has 15 residues. Trimming took 2 bases from V and 2 from J; bases not matched to a gene: 3.

CDR3: CASSMDINTGELFF. CDR3 nucleotides: TGTGCCAGTAGTATGGACATTAACACCGGGGAGCTGTTTTTT. The J gene is TRBJ2-2, the V gene TRBV19, with D possibly matching TRBD1 (5 bases). The germline V gene encodes CDR1 LNHDA and CDR2 SQIVND (reference sequence). This CDR3 region has 14 residues. V lost 3 bases and J lost 2, with 7 bases in between.

The chain is built from TRBV4-1 and TRBJ2-2, with TRBD1 matching 9 bases. The V gene end was trimmed by 8 bases and the J gene end by 5 bases; junction bases not matched to a gene: 6. The CDR3 runs 14 residues. Per germline, CDR1 MGHRA and CDR2 YSYEKL. CDR3 loop: CASRDRERTGELFF. In DNA form, the CDR3 reads TGCGCCAGCCGGGACAGGGAGAGAACCGGGGAGCTGTTTTTT.

CDR3 amino acids: CASSETGDQPQHF. The DNA of the CDR3 is TGTGCCAGCAGCGAGACAGGCGATCAGCCCCAGCATTTT. This chain joins TRBV5-5 and TRBJ1-5; D possibly corresponds to TRBD1 (6 bases). Germline V gene lookup returns CDR1 SGHKS and CDR2 YYEKEE (reference sequence). CDR3 length equals 13 residues. The V gene lost 4 bases and the J gene lost 5 bases, with 10 bases spanning the gap.

This chain uses TRBV29-1 with TRBJ1-2; a possible D gene is TRBD1 (6 bases). CDR1 is SQVTM and CDR2 is ANQGSEA in the germline V gene. The CDR3 runs 11 residues. The CDR3 spells CTLAGADGYTF. CDR3 nucleotides: TGCACCCTGGCAGGGGCGGATGGCTACACCTTC.

The CDR3 region is CASGSYTDTQYF. The CDR3 nucleotides read TGTGCTAGTGGTTCTTACACAGATACGCAGTATTTT. The V call is TRBV12-5, the J call TRBJ2-3; D remains unclear. V gave up 4 bases and J gave up 2 bases, with 4 bases separating them. Germline V gene sequence: CDR1 LGHNT, CDR2 FRNRAP. CDR3 length: 12 amino acids.

J is TRBJ2-3 and V is TRBV5-5, with D uncertain. Germline loops: CDR1 SGHKS, CDR2 YYEKEE (reference sequence). The CDR3 has 16 amino acids. The V end lost 0 bases, the J end lost 5 bases, and 16 bases lay between the germline ends. This CDR3 is CASSLDVMGRQDTQYF. The CDR3 DNA sequence: TGTGCCAGCAGCTTGGATGTTATGGGCCGGCAAGATACGCAGTATTTT.

In its sample, this clone was seen once. The rearrangement links TRBV5-5 to TRBJ2-1, with 9 bases matching TRBD2. The CDR3 runs 12 residues. Germline V gene data show CDR1 as SGHKS and CDR2 as YYEKEE (reference sequence). V shed 3 bases, J shed 10 bases, and the junction held 2 bases outside the gene matches. Here the CDR3 DNA reads TGTGCCAGCAGCTCGACTAGCGGCGAGCAGTTCTTC. This sequence encodes CASSSTSGEQFF. The variable domain in full, completed from reference TRBV5-5 and TRBJ2-1, reads DAGVTQSPTHLIKTRGQQVTLRCSPISGHKSVSWYQQVLGQGPQFIFQYYEKEERGRGNFPDRFSARQFPNYSSELNVNALLLGDSALYLCASSSTSGEQFFGPGTRLTVL.

The chain couples TRBV7-9 to TRBJ1-1, with no clear D. Trimming cost V 3 bases and J 1 base, with 9 bases left between them. The CDR3 spans 14 residues. In germline, CDR1 is SEHNR, CDR2 FQNEAQ (reference sequence). CDR3 region: CASSFFGRNTEAFF. CDR3 in DNA: TGTGCCAGCAGCTTCTTCGGGAGGAACACTGAAGCTTTCTTT.

This clone was seen more than once but under ten times. The chain recombines TRBV7-9 with TRBJ1-1; D gene unclear. The CDR3 runs to 13 residues. Between the trimmed V and J ends, which lost 5 bases and 3 bases, there was a span of 10 bases. Germline lookup yields CDR1 SEHNR and CDR2 FQNEAQ (reference sequence). DNA for the CDR3: TGTGCCAGCAGCCCACTAAGCCACACTGAAGCTTTCTTT. The encoded protein is CASSPLSHTEAFF.

The chain recombines TRBV29-1 with TRBJ2-7; 8 nucleotides align to TRBD1. CDR1 SQVTM and CDR2 ANQGSEA come from the germline V gene. V was clipped by 4 bases and J by 4 bases; unmatched bases: 6. The CDR3 totals 13 residues. The CDR3 DNA is TGCAGCGTTGCAGGACAGGGTGGATACGAGCAGTACTTC. Translation: CSVAGQGGYEQYF.

This clone was observed a handful of times. This chain connects TRBV5-5 to TRBJ2-7; 9 bases align to TRBD1. The CDR3 loop spans 15 amino acids. J gave up 2 bases and V 4 bases, and 7 bases lay outside the gene matches. Germline CDR1 reads SGHKS; CDR2 reads YYEKEE (reference sequence). The CDR3 DNA sequence: TGTGCCAGCAGCGGATATGACAGGGGGACCTACGAGCAGTACTTC. This gives the protein CASSGYDRGTYEQYF.

On this clone itself: Mismatch with germline at one junction end may stem from a read error. V gene TRBV19 combines with J gene TRBJ1-1; D is perhaps TRBD1 (5 bases). The CDR3 is 12 amino acids. Germline CDR1 is LNHDA and CDR2 is SQIVND (reference sequence). The CDR3 nucleotides are TGTGCCAGTAGTATAGAGGGGCCTCAAGCTTTTTTT. Residues: CASSIEGPQAFF. The whole variable domain, remainder taken from reference TRBV19 and TRBJ1-1, is DGGITQSPKYLFRKEGQNVTLSCEQNLNHDAMYWYRQDPGQGLRLIYYSQIVNDFQKGDIAEGYSVSREKKESFPLTVTSAQKNPTAFYLCASSIEGPQAFFGQGTRLTVV.

J is TRBJ2-3 and V is TRBV30; 8 bases are a match to TRBD2. The CDR3 sequence is 11 residues long. The J segment lost 10 bases and the V segment lost 5 bases, leaving 5 bases of the junction unmatched. The V gene's germline CDR1 is GTSNPN and CDR2 SVGIG (reference sequence). The CDR3 sequence: CAWGSGMAQYF. For the CDR3, the DNA is TGTGCCTGGGGTAGCGGGATGGCGCAGTATTTT.

V gene TRBV28 combines with J gene TRBJ1-2; 7 positions match TRBD1. Trimming took 3 bases from V and 5 from J; bases not matched to a gene: 6. Germline-derived CDR1 and CDR2 are MDHEN and SYDVKM. CDR3 length: 14 amino acids. The DNA for the CDR3 is TGTGCCAGCAGTTTGGGACAGCACGTTTATGGCTACACCTTC. It is translated as CASSLGQHVYGYTF.

V usage is TRBV9 and J usage is TRBJ2-7, with 9 bases that match TRBD2. Germline CDR1 SGDLS, CDR2 YYNGEE. Trimming took 0 bases from V and 2 from J; bases not matched to a gene: 6. CDR3 length: 16 amino acids. CDR3 amino acids: CASSVGASGAPYEQYF. The CDR3 DNA is TGTGCCAGCAGCGTAGGGGCTAGCGGGGCCCCCTACGAGCAGTACTTC.

V gene TRBV7-9 combines with J gene TRBJ1-1; D uncertain. Trimming took off 2 bases at V and 11 bases at J, with 15 bases between the two ends. Germline-derived CDR1 and CDR2 are SEHNR and FQNEAQ (reference sequence). This CDR3 spans 13 amino acids. CDR3 DNA: TGTGCCAGCAGCTTATCAGGTTCGGCTGTGGCTTTCTTT. Encoded protein: CASSLSGSAVAFF.

This clone was counted a few times. V usage is TRBV6-2 or TRBV6-3 and J usage is TRBJ1-1; D remains unclear. Germline CDR1 is MNHEY and CDR2 is SVGEGT. The germline V and J ends were trimmed by 4 bases and 5 bases, with 8 bases remaining between them. This CDR3 region has 12 residues. The CDR3 loop reads CASSFRETEAFF. The CDR3 DNA sequence: TGTGCCAGCAGTTTCCGGGAGACTGAAGCTTTCTTT.

The chain uses TRBV4-1 and TRBJ2-1; 9 bases match TRBD2. Trimming cost V 0 bases and J 7 bases; bases outside gene matches: 4. The length of the CDR3 is 15 residues. From germline, CDR1 is MGHRA and CDR2 YSYEKL. Written as DNA, the CDR3 is TGCGCCAGCAGCCAAGATCGGCGGGAGGGGAATGAGCAGTTCTTC. This encodes CASSQDRREGNEQFF.

This clone occurred once. V and J are TRBV2 and TRBJ1-2; TRBD1 is a possible D gene (5 bases). Trimming took 7 bases from V and 0 from J, leaving 12 bases between them. CDR3 size: 14 residues. Germline values: CDR1 SNHLY, CDR2 FYNNEI. CDR3 nucleotide sequence: TGTGCCAGCAACGTGGGGGGTACTAACTATGGCTACACCTTC. Its translation is CASNVGGTNYGYTF.

This chain links TRBV5-4 with TRBJ1-2; D ambiguous. Germline V gene lookup returns CDR1 SGHNT and CDR2 YYREEE (reference sequence). This CDR3 region has 14 residues. V lost 3 bases to trimming and J lost 4 bases, with 13 bases between them. The DNA for the CDR3 is TGTGCCAGCAGCTCCCGGAATTCGGGCTATGGCTACACCTTC. Amino acid sequence: CASSSRNSGYGYTF.

The chain combines TRBV5-1 with TRBJ1-1; D is unclear. The CDR3 runs to 15 residues. V was clipped by 0 bases and J by 3 bases, with 12 bases between them. Germline V lookup: CDR1 SGHRS, CDR2 YFSETQ. Here the CDR3 DNA reads TGCGCCAGCAGCTTGGGCGGGCTGGAATACACTGAAGCTTTCTTT. This gives the protein CASSLGGLEYTEAFF.